This T cell receptor (beta chain) was obtained from a study of OX40 agonist ivuxolimab in advanced cancers. Study-level background: Ivuxolimab was a fully human IgG2 agonistic monoclonal antibody targeting the costimulatory receptor OX40 (CD134). In the dose-escalation cohort, 70% to 85% of patients were male, and the mean age was around 60 years with a range of roughly 23 to 79. The point of sequencing TCRbeta in the periphery was to test whether ivuxolimab changed TCR sequence diversity and drove clonal T-cell expansion. The paper covers the monotherapy dose-escalation part of the phase I ivuxolimab trial, which included N = 52 patients. Patients were allowed to have had prior anti-PD-1, anti-PD-L1 or anti-CTLA-4 therapy, and 30% to 50% of the dose-escalation patients had previously received checkpoint inhibitors. Intravenous ivuxolimab was administered to patients every 2 weeks at six dose levels: 0.01, 0.1, 0.3, 1.5, 3 and 10 mg/kg. Partial responses occurred in three dose-escalation patients, of whom one had hepatocellular carcinoma and two had cutaneous melanoma. Among the roughly 52 dose-escalation patients, about 20 had hepatocellular carcinoma, around 15 melanoma, 9 renal cell carcinoma and 9 head and neck cancer. The paper's findings and limits, for the study overall: At doses from 0.1 to 3.0 mg/kg, clonal expansion was seen in both CD4+ and CD8+ blood T cells between baseline and week 6. After ivuxolimab, expanded clones were on average more numerous among CD8+ T cells than among CD4+ T cells. The antigen specificity of the peripheral T cells that underwent clonal expansion was not determined. In the 0.1-3.0 mg/kg groups, partial responders had among the lowest normalized peripheral clonal expansion, particularly in CD8+ T cells. Low levels of normalized T-cell clonal expansion were also seen in some patients who did not respond.

Patients with a history of autoimmune disease or receiving systemic immunosuppression were excluded from the trial. In every dose cohort, peripheral blood was drawn for TCR sequencing at baseline, cycle 4 day 1, and cycle 7 day 1. The samples were drawn from a first-in-human, open-label, multicenter phase I dose-escalation trial of ivuxolimab. Adults with locally advanced or metastatic melanoma, renal cell carcinoma, hepatocellular carcinoma or head and neck squamous cell carcinoma were enrolled in the trial. Before TCR sequencing, CD4+ and CD8+ T cells were separately sorted from peripheral blood. For sequencing of the TCRbeta CDR3 region, genomic DNA was extracted from the sorted cells. TCRbeta CDR3 regions were sequenced using the immunoSEQ Assay. As stored in TCRdb, this immuneACCESS dataset retains in-frame rearrangements with V and J assigned. A fraction of the clones does not appear; measured against another copy, unresolved V genes explain less than half of the discrepancy, and the remainder lacks a known reason. The sample records some 130,000 clones, about nine tenths of which are singletons. The ten largest clones take up approximately 1.1% of the sample.

With respect to this clone: The clone's antigen remains unknown. Base qualities are missing; no much larger clone stands one base away.

The CDR1 and CDR2 encoded by the germline V gene (reference sequence) are LNHDA and SQIVND. V loses 5 bases at its end and J loses 1 base; junction bases beyond the gene matches: 2. Including the terminal cysteine and phenylalanine, the CDR3 comprises 14 residues. The kept DNA is CDR3 alone, 42 bases in frame from the first base. Rearrangement joined TRBV19 to TRBJ1-3; 7 of the junction bases match TRBD1. The input for sequencing was CD4+ or CD8+ T cells sorted from blood, taken in a trial of the OX40 agonist ivuxolimab. This clonotype originated in an adult with an advanced solid tumor such as melanoma, head and neck, liver or kidney cancer. For the CDR3, the sequence is CASSAGGSGNTIYF. DNA sequence: TGTGCCAGTAGTGCAGGGGGATCTGGAAACACCATATATTTT.